Sequencing of this T cell receptor beta chain was carried out in a study of T cell repertoires in cytomegalovirus infection. The wider study: A matching HLA type, together with CMV infection, was signaled by public TCR beta signatures.

TCRdb reanalysed the reads using MiXCR and keeps one entry per CDR3 protein. The repertoire includes some 400,000 distinct CDR3 sequences, approximately 33% of them detected once, and about 13% sits in the top ten. The CDR3 is 18 amino acids. The V segment lost 4 bases and the J segment 0 bases; nucleotides outside the gene matches: 11. CDR1 and CDR2 (germline): MGHRA, YSYEKL. This receptor was taken from a human donor in good health (CMV status not recorded). Some clones in this sample may be carry-over from other donors' samples. The specimen sequenced was PBMCs. The chain couples TRBV4-1 to TRBJ2-5, with TRBD2 matching 10 bases. The chain's CDR3 is CASSPVIAGGLNQETQYF. The CDR3 bases are TGCGCCAGCAGCCCGGTCATAGCGGGGGGCCTCAACCAAGAGACCCAGTACTTC.